The subject of this entry is one T cell receptor beta chain. The antigen is undetermined. 60 Vbeta and 13 Jbeta primers were used in PCR. Using immunoSEQ multiplex PCR, the repertoire was profiled, and TCRdb retains in-frame clones only, with some absent. The table lists fewer than 65,000 clones, around 77% of them singletons. This specimen belongs to a study of cytomegalovirus exposure and HLA in healthy donors. Study-level findings and limits: An observed cluster of highly shared sequence variants was recorded as a likely sequencing artifact. Later analysis identified several of the most significant clusters that appeared linked to common viral pathogens. Being indistinguishable, some V segments were excluded, TRBV6-2 and TRBV6-3 among them.

There are 12 residues in the CDR3. Germline CDR1 and CDR2: SGHNT and YYREEE (reference sequence). The V end lost 1 base, the J end lost 3 bases, and 4 bases lay between the germline ends. The material sequenced was PBMCs. The TCR originated in a woman aged 40 to 50 in good health and CMV-seropositive. The chain joins TRBV5-4 to TRBJ1-1; D gene ambiguous. CDR3 DNA sequence: TGTGCCAGCAGCTTGACGGACACTGAAGCTTTCTTT. Amino acid sequence: CASSLTDTEAFF. Supplemented by reference TRBV5-4 and TRBJ1-1, the full variable domain reads ETGVTQSPTHLIKTRGQQVTLRCSSQSGHNTVSWYQQALGQGPQFIFQYYREEENGRGNFPPRFSGLQFPNYSSELNVNALELDDSALYLCASSLTDTEAFFGQGTRLTVV.